This T cell receptor beta chain came from a study of T-cell reconstitution after alpha-beta-depleted transplantation in children. Study-wide points: One year post-transplant, T-cell counts and diversity were largely derived from T cells produced anew. Expanded graft clones, several hundred of them, were reportedly the source of alpha-beta T cells about two months after transplant. Diversity of TCRbeta at day 60 was high in some patients, arising from surviving recipient T cells and thymic progenitors.

With 1 base clipped from V and 3 bases from J, the junction kept 10 bases outside the gene matches. The CDR3 has 18 amino acids. Germline V gene sequence: CDR1 LGHNA, CDR2 YNFKEQ. During its preparation, the TCRbeta library received unique molecular identifiers. TCRdb processed the PCR reads anew with MiXCR; each CDR3 protein has one entry. The table has approximately 500,000 distinct CDR3 sequences, over 9.5% seen once; the top ten hold about 2.1%. Comments on this clonotype: The antigen is not known.

The receptor comes from a child aged 2 to 15 with inherited bone marrow failure, due to receive a stem cell transplant. This specimen was PBMCs, taken before TCRalphabeta/CD19-depleted stem cell transplant. The chain has TRBV4-2 and TRBJ2-1; 9 bases map to TRBD2. CDR3 sequence reads: CASSQVNSSGNYYNEQFF. In DNA form, the CDR3 reads TGTGCCAGCAGCCAAGTTAATTCTAGCGGGAATTACTACAATGAGCAGTTCTTC.